Detailed here is one T cell receptor beta chain. Its cognate antigen is unknown. The PCR ran on 60 Vbeta and 13 Jbeta primers. Produced via immunoSEQ multiplex PCR; TCRdb's table is partial and in-frame only. Here the sample spans 90,000 to 110,000 clones, around 80% being singletons. Unmatched junction bases numbered 5, after V lost 4 bases and J lost 4 bases. Germline CDR1 is MDHEN and CDR2 is SYDVKM. This CDR3 has 14 amino acids. This specimen comes from a study of cytomegalovirus exposure and HLA in healthy donors. General study results and limits: It has been reported that TCR beta sequences accurately predicted the HLA-A and HLA-B alleles of most subjects.

The gene calls are TRBV28 and TRBJ1-2; TRBD1 matches at 8 bases. The sequencing sample was made of PBMCs. The clonotype originates from a middle-aged man in good health and CMV-seropositive. This CDR3 is CASSSGDRSYGYTF. CDR3 DNA: TGTGCCAGCAGTTCGGGGGACAGGAGCTATGGCTACACCTTC.